This record looks at one T cell receptor beta chain sequence and its context. Its target is unknown. The data originate from a study of beta chain features in type 1 diabetes. Regarding the study as a whole: Moderate but significant shortening of TCRB CDR3s was recorded in all four CD4+ subsets from Type 1 diabetes patients.

cDNA synthesis used the whole RNA isolate, giving expressed TCRB sequences. The repertoire was sequenced with immunoSEQ multiplex PCR; TCRdb's copy has only in-frame clones and lacks some. The sample shows 900,000 or so clones, roughly 15% of them seen only once. Germline V gene lookup returns CDR1 MDHEN and CDR2 SYDVKM. V shed 11 bases, J shed 15 bases, and the junction held 18 bases outside the gene matches. The CDR3 is made up of 13 amino acids. The sequence came from a woman aged 18-29 years in good health. The V call is TRBV28, the J call TRBJ2-4; 8 nucleotides match TRBD2. The sequenced sample was naive CD4+ T cells from blood. The CDR3 bases are TGTGCCGCGTGGGATAGCGGGAATGGCGGCCGGTACTTC. This gives the protein CAAWDSGNGGRYF.